This TCR beta chain was identified during a study of cytomegalovirus exposure and HLA in healthy donors. Points from the study as a whole: Available immune exposure information was restricted to CMV serostatus only. Analyzed later, most CMV-associated TCR beta chains appeared HLA-restricted. Donors belonging to an Asian-associated ancestry cluster reportedly showed fewer N-insertions in productive TCRs than the 666-donor mean, according to what a later analysis found. Sequencing had likely introduced a cluster of highly shared sequence variants as an artifact.

It was with 60 Vbeta and 13 Jbeta primers that the PCR ran. Generated by immunoSEQ multiplex PCR, the TCRdb table keeps only in-frame clones and is missing some. This table has about 210,000 clones, over 80% appearing once. Germline V lookup: CDR1 GTSNPN, CDR2 SVGIG (reference sequence). The CDR3 totals 14 residues. V lost 0 bases and J lost 9, with 15 bases in between. As to this clone: The antigen remains unidentified.

The sequence was obtained from a man between 40 and 49 years old in good health and CMV-seropositive. V is TRBV30 and J is TRBJ2-4; D possibly corresponds to TRBD1 (6 bases). The sample comprised PBMCs. The CDR3 nucleotides are TGTGCCTGGAGTGTACTACAGGGAGCCGGCATTCAGTACTTC. Its protein product is CAWSVLQGAGIQYF.